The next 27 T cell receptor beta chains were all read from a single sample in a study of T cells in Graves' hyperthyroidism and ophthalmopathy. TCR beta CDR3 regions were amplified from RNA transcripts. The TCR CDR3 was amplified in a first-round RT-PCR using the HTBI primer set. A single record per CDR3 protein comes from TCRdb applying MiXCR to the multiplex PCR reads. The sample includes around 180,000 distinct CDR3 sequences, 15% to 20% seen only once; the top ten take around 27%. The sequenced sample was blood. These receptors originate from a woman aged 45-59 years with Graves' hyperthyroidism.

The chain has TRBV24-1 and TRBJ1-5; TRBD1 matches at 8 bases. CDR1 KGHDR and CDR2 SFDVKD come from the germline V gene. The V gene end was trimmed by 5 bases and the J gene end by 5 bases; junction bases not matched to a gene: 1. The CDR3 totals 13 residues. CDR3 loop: CATSVQGDQPQHF. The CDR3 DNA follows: TGTGCCACCAGTGTACAGGGGGATCAGCCCCAGCATTTT.

The chain's CDR3 is CASSQPTPYEQYF. For the CDR3, the DNA is TGCGCCAGCAGCCAACCGACGCCCTACGAGCAGTACTTC. This chain links TRBV4-1 with TRBJ2-7, with unresolved D. Trimming left V 2 bases short and J 2 bases short, with 7 bases between. CDR3 length: 13 residues. Germline V gene sequence: CDR1 MGHRA, CDR2 YSYEKL.

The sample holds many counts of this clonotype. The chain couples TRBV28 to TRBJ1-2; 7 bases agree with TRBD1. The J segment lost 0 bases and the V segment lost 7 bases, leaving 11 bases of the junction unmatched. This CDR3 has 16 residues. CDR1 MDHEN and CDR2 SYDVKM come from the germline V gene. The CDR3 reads CASTQGDSGPNYGYTF. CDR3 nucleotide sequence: TGTGCCAGCACCCAGGGGGATTCAGGCCCTAACTATGGCTACACCTTC.

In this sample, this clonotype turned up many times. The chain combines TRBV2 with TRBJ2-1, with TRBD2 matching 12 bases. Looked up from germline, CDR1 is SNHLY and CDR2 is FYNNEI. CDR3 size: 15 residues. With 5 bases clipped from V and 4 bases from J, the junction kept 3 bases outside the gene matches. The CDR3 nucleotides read TGTGCCAGCAGTCAACTAGCGGGGGGTTACAATGAGCAGTTCTTC. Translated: CASSQLAGGYNEQFF.

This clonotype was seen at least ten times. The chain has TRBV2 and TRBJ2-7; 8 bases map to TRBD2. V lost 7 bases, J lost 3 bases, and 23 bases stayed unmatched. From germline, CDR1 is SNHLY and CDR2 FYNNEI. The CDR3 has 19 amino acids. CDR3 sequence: CASKRMGAGGGPVYYEQYF. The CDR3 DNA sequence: TGTGCCAGCAAGCGGATGGGAGCGGGCGGGGGGCCCGTTTACTACGAGCAGTACTTC.

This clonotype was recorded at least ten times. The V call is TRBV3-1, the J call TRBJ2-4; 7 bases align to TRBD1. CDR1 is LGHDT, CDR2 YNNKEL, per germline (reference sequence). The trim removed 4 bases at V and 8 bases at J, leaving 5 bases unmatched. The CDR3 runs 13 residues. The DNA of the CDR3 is TGTGCCAGCAGCCGAGACAGGGCGCACATTCAGTACTTC. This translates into CASSRDRAHIQYF.

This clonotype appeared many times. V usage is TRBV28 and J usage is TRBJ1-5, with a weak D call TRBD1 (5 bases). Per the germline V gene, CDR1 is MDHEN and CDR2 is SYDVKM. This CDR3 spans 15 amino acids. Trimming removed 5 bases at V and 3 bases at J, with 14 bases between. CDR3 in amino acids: CASSPRTGDNQPQHF. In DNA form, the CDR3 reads TGTGCCAGCAGTCCGCGCACGGGGGACAATCAGCCCCAGCATTTT.

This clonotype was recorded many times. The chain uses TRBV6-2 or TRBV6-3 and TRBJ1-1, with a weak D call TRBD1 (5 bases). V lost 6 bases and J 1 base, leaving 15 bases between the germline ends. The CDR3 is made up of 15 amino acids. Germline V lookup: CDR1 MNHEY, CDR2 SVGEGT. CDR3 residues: CASSPSGSENTEAFF. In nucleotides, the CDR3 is TGTGCCAGCAGCCCATCAGGGAGCGAGAACACTGAAGCTTTCTTT.

The CDR3 DNA follows: TGTGCCAGCAGTTTAGCCACCGGGACAGGGGCGGTCGAGCAGTACTTC. Its translation is CASSLATGTGAVEQYF. The gene calls are TRBV27 and TRBJ2-7; 10 nucleotides agree with TRBD1. This CDR3 comprises 16 residues. With 2 bases clipped from V and 6 bases from J, the junction kept 10 bases outside the gene matches. Germline CDR1 MNHEY, CDR2 SMNVEV (reference sequence).

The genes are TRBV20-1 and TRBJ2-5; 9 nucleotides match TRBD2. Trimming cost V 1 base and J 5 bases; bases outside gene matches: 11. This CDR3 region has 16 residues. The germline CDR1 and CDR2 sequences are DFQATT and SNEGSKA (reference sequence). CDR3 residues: CSARATSGQQGETQYF. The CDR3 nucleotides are TGCAGTGCTAGAGCGACTAGCGGTCAACAGGGTGAGACCCAGTACTTC.

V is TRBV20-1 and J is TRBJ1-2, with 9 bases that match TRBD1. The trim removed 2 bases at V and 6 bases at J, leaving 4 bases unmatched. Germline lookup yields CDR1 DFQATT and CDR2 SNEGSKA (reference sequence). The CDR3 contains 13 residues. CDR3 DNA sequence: TGCAGTGCTAGAACCGGGACAGGGAATGGCTACACCTTC. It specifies CSARTGTGNGYTF.

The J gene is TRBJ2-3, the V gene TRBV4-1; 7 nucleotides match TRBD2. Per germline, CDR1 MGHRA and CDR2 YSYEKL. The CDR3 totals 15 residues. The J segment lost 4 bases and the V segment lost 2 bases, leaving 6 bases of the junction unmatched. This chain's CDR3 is CASSQRWRGSDTQYF. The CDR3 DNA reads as TGCGCCAGCAGCCAACGTTGGCGGGGGTCAGATACGCAGTATTTT.

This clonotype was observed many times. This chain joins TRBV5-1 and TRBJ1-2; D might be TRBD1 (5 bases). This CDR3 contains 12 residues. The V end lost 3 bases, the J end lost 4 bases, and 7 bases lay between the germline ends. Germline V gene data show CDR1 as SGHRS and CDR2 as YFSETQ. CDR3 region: CASSYDSYGYTF. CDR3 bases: TGCGCCAGCAGCTACGACAGCTATGGCTACACCTTC.

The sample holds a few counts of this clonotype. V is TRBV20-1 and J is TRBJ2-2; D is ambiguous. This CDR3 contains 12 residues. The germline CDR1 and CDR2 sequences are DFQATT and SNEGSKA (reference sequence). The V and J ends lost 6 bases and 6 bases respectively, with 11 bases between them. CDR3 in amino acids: CSAKDWSGELFF. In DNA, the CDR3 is TGCAGTGCGAAAGACTGGTCCGGGGAGCTGTTTTTT.

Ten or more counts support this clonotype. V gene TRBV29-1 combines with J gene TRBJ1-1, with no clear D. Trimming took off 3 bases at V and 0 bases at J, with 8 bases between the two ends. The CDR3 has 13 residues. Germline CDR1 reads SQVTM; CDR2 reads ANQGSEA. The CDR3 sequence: CSVDNQLNTEAFF. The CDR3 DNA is TGCAGCGTTGATAATCAGCTGAACACTGAAGCTTTCTTT.

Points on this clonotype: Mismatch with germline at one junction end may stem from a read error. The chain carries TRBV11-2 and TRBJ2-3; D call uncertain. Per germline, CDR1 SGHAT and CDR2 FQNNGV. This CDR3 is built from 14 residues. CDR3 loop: CASSLDAGLMFRNF. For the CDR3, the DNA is TGTGCCAGCAGCTTAGACGCCGGTTTAATGTTCAGGAATTTT.

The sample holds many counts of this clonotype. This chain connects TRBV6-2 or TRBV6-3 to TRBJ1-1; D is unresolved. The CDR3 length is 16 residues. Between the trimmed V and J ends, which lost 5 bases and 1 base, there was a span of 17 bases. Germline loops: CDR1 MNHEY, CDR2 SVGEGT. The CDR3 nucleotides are TGTGCCAGCAGTGCGATACACCTATTAACGAACACTGAAGCTTTCTTT. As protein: CASSAIHLLTNTEAFF.

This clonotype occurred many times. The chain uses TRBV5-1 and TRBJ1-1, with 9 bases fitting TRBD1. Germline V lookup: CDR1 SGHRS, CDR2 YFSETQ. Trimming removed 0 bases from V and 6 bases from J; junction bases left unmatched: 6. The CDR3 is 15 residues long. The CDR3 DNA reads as TGCGCCAGCAGCTTGGACCACGGGACAGGGTCTGAAGCTTTCTTT. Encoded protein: CASSLDHGTGSEAFF.

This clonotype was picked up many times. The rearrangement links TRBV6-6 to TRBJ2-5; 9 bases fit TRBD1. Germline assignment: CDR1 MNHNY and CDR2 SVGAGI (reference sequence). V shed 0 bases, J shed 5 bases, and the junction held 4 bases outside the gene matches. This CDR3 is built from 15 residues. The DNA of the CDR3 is TGTGCCAGCAGTTACTCCGGGACAGGGCGGGAGACCCAGTACTTC. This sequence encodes CASSYSGTGRETQYF.

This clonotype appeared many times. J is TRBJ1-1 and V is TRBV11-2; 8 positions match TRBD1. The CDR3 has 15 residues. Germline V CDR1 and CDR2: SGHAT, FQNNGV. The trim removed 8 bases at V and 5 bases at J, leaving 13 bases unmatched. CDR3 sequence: CASPLTTGERTEAFF. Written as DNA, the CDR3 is TGTGCCAGCCCCCTTACGACAGGGGAACGGACTGAAGCTTTCTTT.

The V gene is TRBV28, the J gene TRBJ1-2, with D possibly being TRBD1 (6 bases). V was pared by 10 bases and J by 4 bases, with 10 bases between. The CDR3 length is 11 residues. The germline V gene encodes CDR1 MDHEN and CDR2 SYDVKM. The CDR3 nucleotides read TGTGCCACAGGACAGCCCTATGGCTACACCTTC. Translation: CATGQPYGYTF.

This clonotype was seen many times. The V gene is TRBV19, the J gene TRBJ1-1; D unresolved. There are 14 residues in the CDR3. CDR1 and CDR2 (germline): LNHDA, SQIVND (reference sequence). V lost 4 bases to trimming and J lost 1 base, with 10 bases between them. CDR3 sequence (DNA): TGTGCCAGTAGTAACGGAGCGGGGAACACTGAAGCTTTCTTT. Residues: CASSNGAGNTEAFF.

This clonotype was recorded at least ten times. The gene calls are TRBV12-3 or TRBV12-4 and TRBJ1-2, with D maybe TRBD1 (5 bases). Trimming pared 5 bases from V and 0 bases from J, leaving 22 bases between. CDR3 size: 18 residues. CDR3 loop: CASSPTLRAEGTNYGYTF. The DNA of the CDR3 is TGTGCCAGCAGTCCAACTCTTCGGGCAGAGGGGACTAACTATGGCTACACCTTC.

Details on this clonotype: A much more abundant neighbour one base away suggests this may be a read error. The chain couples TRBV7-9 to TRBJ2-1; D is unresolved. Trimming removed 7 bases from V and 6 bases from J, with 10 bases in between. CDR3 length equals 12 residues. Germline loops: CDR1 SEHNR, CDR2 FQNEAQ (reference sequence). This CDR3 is CASTLSTNEQFF. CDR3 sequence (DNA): TGTGCCAGCACTTTGAGTACCAATGAGCAGTTCTTC.

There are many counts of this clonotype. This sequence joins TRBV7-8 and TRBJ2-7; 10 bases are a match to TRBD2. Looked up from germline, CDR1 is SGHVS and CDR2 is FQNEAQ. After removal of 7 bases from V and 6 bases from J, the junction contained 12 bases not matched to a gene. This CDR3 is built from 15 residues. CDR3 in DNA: TGTGCCAGCACCGCAACTATAGCGGGGGGCGGCGAGCAGTACTTC. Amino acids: CASTATIAGGGEQYF.

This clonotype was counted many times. DNA for the CDR3: TGCAGCGCCACGACAGGGAGGGCCGGGGAGCTGTTTTTT. Its translation is CSATTGRAGELFF. This sequence joins TRBV29-1 and TRBJ2-2; D may be TRBD1 or TRBD2 (7 bases each). Trimming took off 7 bases at V and 6 bases at J, with 15 bases between the two ends. The CDR3 runs to 13 residues. Germline V gene lookup returns CDR1 SQVTM and CDR2 ANQGSEA.

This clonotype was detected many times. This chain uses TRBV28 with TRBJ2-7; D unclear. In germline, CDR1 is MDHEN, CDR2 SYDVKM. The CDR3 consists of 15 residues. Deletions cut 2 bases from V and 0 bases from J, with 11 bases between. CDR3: CASSLIARPSYEQYF. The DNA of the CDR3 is TGTGCCAGCAGTTTAATAGCCAGGCCCTCCTACGAGCAGTACTTC.